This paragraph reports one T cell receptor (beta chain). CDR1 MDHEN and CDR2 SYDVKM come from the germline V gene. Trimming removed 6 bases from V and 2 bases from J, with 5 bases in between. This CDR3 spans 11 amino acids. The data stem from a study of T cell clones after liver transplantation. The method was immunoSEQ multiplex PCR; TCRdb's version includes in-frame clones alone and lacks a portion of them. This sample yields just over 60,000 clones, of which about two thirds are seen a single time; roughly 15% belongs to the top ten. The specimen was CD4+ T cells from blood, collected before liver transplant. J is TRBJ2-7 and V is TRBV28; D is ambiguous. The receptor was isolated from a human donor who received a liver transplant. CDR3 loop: CASSPTYEQYF. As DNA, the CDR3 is TGTGCCAGCAGCCCTACCTACGAGCAGTACTTC.